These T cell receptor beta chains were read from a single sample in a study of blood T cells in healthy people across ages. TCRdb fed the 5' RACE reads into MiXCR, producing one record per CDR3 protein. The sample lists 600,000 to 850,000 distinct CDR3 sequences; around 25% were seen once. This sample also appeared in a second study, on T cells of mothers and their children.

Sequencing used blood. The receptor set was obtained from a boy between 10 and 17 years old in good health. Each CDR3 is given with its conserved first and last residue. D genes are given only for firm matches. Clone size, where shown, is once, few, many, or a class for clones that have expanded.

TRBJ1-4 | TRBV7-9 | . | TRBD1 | TGTGCCAGTTCCTTCCGGACAGGGGGATTCTCAACTAATGAAAAACTGTTTTTT | CASSFRTGGFSTNEKLFF
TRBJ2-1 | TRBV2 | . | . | TGTGCCAGCAGTGGTATAGGCTACAATGAGCAGTTCTTC | CASSGIGYNEQFF
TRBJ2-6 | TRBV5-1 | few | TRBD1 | TGCGCCAGCAGCATACCCGGGACAGAGATTTCATGGGCCAACGTCCTGACTTTC | CASSIPGTEISWANVLTF
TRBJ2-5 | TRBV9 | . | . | TGTGCCAGCAGCCCCGCAGGATCGTCCCAAGAGACCCAGTACTTC | CASSPAGSSQETQYF
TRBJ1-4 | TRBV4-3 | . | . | TGCGCCAGCAGCCAAAGCAGGGCAGCCCGGGGAAAACTGTTTTTT | CASSQSRAARGKLFF
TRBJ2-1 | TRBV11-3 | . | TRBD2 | TGTGCCAGCAGCGCCGGGACTAGCGGGAGAAATGAGCAGTTCTTC | CASSAGTSGRNEQFF
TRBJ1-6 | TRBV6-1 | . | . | TGTGCCAGCAACGAATATTCGGTTATGGGGGCGGATAATTCACCCCTCCACTTT | CASNEYSVMGADNSPLHF
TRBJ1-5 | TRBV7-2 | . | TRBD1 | TGTGCCAGCAGCGTGGGACAGGGCCTCCAGCATTTT | CASSVGQGLQHF
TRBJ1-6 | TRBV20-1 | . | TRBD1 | TGCAGTGCTAGGGGAACAGGGGAACCTTATAATTCACCCCTCCACTTT | CSARGTGEPYNSPLHF
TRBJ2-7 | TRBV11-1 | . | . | TGTGCCAGCAGCCCTGAGGGGGGGTTCTACGAGCAGTACTTC | CASSPEGGFYEQYF
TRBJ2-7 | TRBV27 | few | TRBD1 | TGTGCCAGCAGTTTACTTTCCACGGCAACAGGGGACGAGCAGTACTTC | CASSLLSTATGDEQYF
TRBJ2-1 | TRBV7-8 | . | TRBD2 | TGTGCCAGCAGCTTAAGACTAGCAGGGAATGAGCAGCTCTTC | CASSLRLAGNEQLF
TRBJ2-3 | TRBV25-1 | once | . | TGTGCCAGCAGTGAATCCGGGCACACAGATACGCAGTATTTT | CASSESGHTDTQYF
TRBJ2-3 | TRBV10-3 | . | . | TGTGCCATCAGCGGGGGGCAGGGAGGCTCCACAGTTACGCAGTATTTT | CAISGGQGGSTVTQYF
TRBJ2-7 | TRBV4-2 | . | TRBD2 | TGTGCCAGCAGCCAAGATGGGGGGGGAGTGACCTACGAGCAGTACTTC | CASSQDGGGVTYEQYF
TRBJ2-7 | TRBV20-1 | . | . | TGCAGTGCCGACGGATGGGACGCTCGGGTTTCTCATTACGAGCAGTACTTC | CSADGWDARVSHYEQYF
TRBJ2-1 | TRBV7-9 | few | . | TGTGCCAGCAGCTCTCTGAGCGGGCCCAGCTCCTACAATGAGCAGTTCTTC | CASSSLSGPSSYNEQFF
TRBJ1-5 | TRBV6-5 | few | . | TGTGCCAGCAGCCCCGACGATAGCAATCAGCCCCAGCATTTT | CASSPDDSNQPQHF
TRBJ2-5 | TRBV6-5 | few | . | TGTGCCAGCAGTTACTCGACAGTCCACCAAGAGACCCAGTACTTC | CASSYSTVHQETQYF
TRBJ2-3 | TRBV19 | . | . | TGTGCCAGTAGTATAGATCGGATGGGCACAGATACGCAGTATTTT | CASSIDRMGTDTQYF
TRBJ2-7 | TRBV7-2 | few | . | TGTGCCAGCAGCTTAGATACTATAGGGACCTCCTACGAGCAGTACTTC | CASSLDTIGTSYEQYF
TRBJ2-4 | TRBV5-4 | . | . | TGTGCCAGCAGCCCAAGGTCCCCTGAGGTCTCCATTCAGTACTTC | CASSPRSPEVSIQYF
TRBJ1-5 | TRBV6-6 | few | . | TGTGCCACCCAAGAAGGGATCAATCAGCCCCAGCATTTT | CATQEGINQPQHF
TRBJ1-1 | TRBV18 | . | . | TGTGCCAGCTCACCCAGGTCGGTGAACACTGAAGCTTTCTTT | CASSPRSVNTEAFF
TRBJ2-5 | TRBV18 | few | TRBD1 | TGTGCCAGCTCACCCGACAGGGAAGGTGAGACCCAGTACTTC | CASSPDREGETQYF
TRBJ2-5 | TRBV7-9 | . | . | TGTGCCAGCATACGCGGTGGAGGTTTCCAAGAGACCCAGTACTTC | CASIRGGGFQETQYF
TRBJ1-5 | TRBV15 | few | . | TGTGCCACCTCACAGAGAAGGGGGGATCAGCCCCAGCATTTT | CATSQRRGDQPQHF
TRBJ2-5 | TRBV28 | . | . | TGTGCCTGGGGGACGGTGTACCAAGAGACCCAGTACTTC | CAWGTVYQETQYF
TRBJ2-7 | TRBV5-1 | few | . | TGCGCCAGCAGCTTGGGATATGGGGGTGACGAGCAGTACTTC | CASSLGYGGDEQYF
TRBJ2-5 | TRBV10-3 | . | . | TGTGCCACCGAGGCTGGCAGGAGAGAGACCCAGTACTTC | CATEAGRRETQYF
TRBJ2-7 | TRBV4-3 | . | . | TGCGCCAGCAGCCAAGATCAACAGACATCCTACGAGCAGTACTTC | CASSQDQQTSYEQYF
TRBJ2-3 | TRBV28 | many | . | TGTGCCAGCAGTTTATCGGGACGCACAGATACGCAGTATTTT | CASSLSGRTDTQYF
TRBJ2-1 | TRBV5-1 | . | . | TGCGCCAGCAGCTTGGGGGAGGCCACCTACAATGAGCAGTTCTTC | CASSLGEATYNEQFF
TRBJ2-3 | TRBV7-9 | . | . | TGTGCCAGCAGCTCGCAGGGTGTAGGAGATACGCAGTATTTT | CASSSQGVGDTQYF
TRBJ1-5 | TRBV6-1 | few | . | TGTGCCAGCGGTCAGGGAAGCAATCAGCCCCAGCATTTT | CASGQGSNQPQHF
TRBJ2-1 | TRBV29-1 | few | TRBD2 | TGCAGCGTTGTTGGGCTAGCGGGAGGCCACCCGGGTCAGTTCTTC | CSVVGLAGGHPGQFF
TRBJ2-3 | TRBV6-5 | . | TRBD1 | TGTGCCAGCAGTTACACCCGGGACAGGACAGATACGCAGTATTTT | CASSYTRDRTDTQYF
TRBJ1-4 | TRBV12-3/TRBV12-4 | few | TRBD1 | TGTGCCAGCAGGAGAGACAGGGGGAATGAAAAACTGTTTTTT | CASRRDRGNEKLFF
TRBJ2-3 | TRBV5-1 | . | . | TGCGCCAGCAGCTTCCGGGACATGAGAACAGATACGCAGTATTTT | CASSFRDMRTDTQYF
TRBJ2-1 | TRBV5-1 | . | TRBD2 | TGCGCCAGCAGCTCAATGCCCTATAGCGGGGGGTCCTACAATGAGCAGTTCTTC | CASSSMPYSGGSYNEQFF